This T cell receptor (beta chain) originates from a study of blood T cell repertoires in COVID-19. Turning to the study itself: From the United States, Italy and Spain came samples of acute and convalescent COVID-19. From T cells, B-cell-depleted T cells, or PBMCs came the material, which was cDNA or gDNA.

In the source study's methods: Amplification of reference gene primers provided the estimated nucleated cell counts. Sequenced by immunoSEQ multiplex PCR; TCRdb stores in-frame clones only, minus some. V, J and clone size are those of that table, while D and trimming were read from the DNA. Of over 100,000 clones in the sample, over 60% were seen once. The CDR3 has 15 residues. Trimming cost V 2 bases and J 2 bases, with 11 bases left between them. Germline V gives CDR1 SGDLS, CDR2 YYNGEE. This chain uses TRBV9 with TRBJ2-1, with D perhaps TRBD2 (5 bases). Sequences were obtained from peripheral blood. The origin of this receptor is a woman older than 75 with acute or convalescent COVID-19. The CDR3 region has the DNA TGTGCCAGCAGCGTCACCGGGAATACCTACAATGAGCAGTTCTTC. Translation gives CASSVTGNTYNEQFF.